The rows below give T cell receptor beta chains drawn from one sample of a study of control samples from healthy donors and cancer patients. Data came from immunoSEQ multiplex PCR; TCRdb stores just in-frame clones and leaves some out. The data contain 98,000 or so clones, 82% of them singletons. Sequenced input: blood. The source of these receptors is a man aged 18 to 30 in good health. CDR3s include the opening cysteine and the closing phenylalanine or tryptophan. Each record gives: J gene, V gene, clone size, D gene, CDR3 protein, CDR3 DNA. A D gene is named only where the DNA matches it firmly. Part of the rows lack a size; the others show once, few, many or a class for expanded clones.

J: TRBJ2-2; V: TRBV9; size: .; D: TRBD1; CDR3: CASSELGQGAAGELFF; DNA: TGTGCCAGCAGCGAGCTGGGACAGGGGGCGGCCGGGGAGCTGTTTTTT
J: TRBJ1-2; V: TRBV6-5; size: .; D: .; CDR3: CASSYSIRGTDGYTF; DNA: TGTGCCAGCAGTTACTCGATCCGAGGGACGGATGGCTACACCTTC
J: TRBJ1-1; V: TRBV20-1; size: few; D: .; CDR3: CSASSRGIGNTEAFF; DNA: TGCAGTGCTAGTTCAAGGGGCATTGGCAACACTGAAGCTTTCTTT
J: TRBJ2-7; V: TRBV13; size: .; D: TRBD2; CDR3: CASSFPSGGALEQYF; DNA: TGTGCCAGCAGCTTCCCTAGCGGGGGGGCCCTCGAGCAGTACTTC
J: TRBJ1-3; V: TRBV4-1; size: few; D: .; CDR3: CASSQDRGRANTIYF; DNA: TGCGCCAGCAGCCAAGATAGGGGCAGGGCGAACACCATATATTTT
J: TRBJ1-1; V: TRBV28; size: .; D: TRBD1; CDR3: CASSEGTGGSSTEAFF; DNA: TGTGCCAGCAGCGAAGGGACAGGGGGGTCGAGCACTGAAGCTTTCTTT
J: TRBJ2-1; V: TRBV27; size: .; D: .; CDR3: CASSLRDLKGEQFF; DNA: TGTGCCAGCAGTCTCCGGGACCTAAAGGGTGAGCAGTTCTTC
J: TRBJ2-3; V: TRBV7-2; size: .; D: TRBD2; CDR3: CASSLGRAGGDTQYF; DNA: TGTGCCAGCAGCCTCGGAAGGGCGGGGGGAGATACGCAGTATTTT
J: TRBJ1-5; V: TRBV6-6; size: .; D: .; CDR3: CASSYRGRGPGQPQHF; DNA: TGTGCCAGCAGTTACCGGGGACGGGGGCCCGGTCAGCCCCAGCATTTT
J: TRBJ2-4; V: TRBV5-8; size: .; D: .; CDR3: CASSPHIQYF; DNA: TGTGCCAGCAGCCCACACATTCAGTACTTC
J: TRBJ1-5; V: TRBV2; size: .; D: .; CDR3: CASSGRGTSNQPQHF; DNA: TGTGCCAGCAGTGGGCGGGGGACGAGCAATCAGCCCCAGCATTTT
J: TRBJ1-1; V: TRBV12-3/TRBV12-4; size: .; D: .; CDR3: CASRAMMNTEAFF; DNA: TGTGCCAGCAGGGCCATGATGAACACTGAAGCTTTCTTT
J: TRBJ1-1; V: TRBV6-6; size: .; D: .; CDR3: CASSLETGYTEAFF; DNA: TGTGCCAGCAGTCTAGAAACAGGGTACACTGAAGCTTTCTTT
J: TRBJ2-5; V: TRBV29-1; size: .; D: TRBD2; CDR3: CSVLEAGRAQETQYF; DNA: TGCAGCGTTCTTGAAGCGGGAAGGGCCCAAGAGACCCAGTACTTC
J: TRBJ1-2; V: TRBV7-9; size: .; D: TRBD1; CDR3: CASSFGQGDYGYTF; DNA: TGTGCCAGCAGCTTCGGACAGGGTGACTATGGCTACACCTTC
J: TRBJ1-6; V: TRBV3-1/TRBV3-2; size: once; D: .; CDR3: CASTRREASGPLHF; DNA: TGTGCCAGCACCCGTCGAGAGGCCTCGGGCCCCCTCCACTTT
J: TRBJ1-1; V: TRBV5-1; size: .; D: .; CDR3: CASSLSRGKGQTTEAFF; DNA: TGCGCCAGCAGCTTGTCCAGGGGAAAGGGTCAGACGACTGAAGCTTTCTTT
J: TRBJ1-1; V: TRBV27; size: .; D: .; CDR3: CASSFLRTRSTEAFF; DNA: TGTGCCAGCAGTTTCCTACGAACTCGTTCCACTGAAGCTTTCTTT
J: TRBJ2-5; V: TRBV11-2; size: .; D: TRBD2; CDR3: CASSPRRGLAEETQYF; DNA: TGTGCCAGCAGCCCCCGGAGGGGACTAGCGGAAGAGACCCAGTACTTC
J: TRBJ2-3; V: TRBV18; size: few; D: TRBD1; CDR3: CASSPGQGVYLGTDTQYF; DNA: TGTGCCAGCTCACCGGGGCAGGGGGTCTACCTCGGCACAGATACGCAGTATTTT
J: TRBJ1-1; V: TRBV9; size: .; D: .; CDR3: CASSTSTGAHTEAFF; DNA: TGTGCCAGCAGCACATCCACGGGGGCGCACACTGAAGCTTTCTTT
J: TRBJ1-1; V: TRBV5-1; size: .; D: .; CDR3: CASSSQGMVEAFF; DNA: TGCGCCAGCAGCTCTCAGGGGATGGTTGAAGCTTTCTTT
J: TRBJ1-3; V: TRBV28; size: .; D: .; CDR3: CASSFAGWRDTIYF; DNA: TGTGCCAGCAGTTTTGCAGGGTGGAGGGACACCATATATTTT
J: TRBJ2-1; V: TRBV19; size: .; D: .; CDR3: CASSIRGYNEQFF; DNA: TGTGCCAGTAGTATCAGGGGCTACAATGAGCAGTTCTTC
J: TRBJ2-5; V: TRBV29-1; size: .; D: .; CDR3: CSGGQETQYF; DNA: TGCAGCGGCGGACAGGAGACCCAGTACTTC
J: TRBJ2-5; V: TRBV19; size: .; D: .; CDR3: CASSPGIWETQYF; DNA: TGTGCCAGTAGTCCCGGGATCTGGGAGACCCAGTACTTC
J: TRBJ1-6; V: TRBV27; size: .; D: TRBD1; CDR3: CASSPGTENSPLHF; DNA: TGTGCCAGCAGTCCCGGGACAGAAAATTCACCCCTCCACTTT
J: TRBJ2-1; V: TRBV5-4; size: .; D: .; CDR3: CASSSGQEQFF; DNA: TGTGCCAGCAGCTCCGGACAGGAGCAGTTCTTC
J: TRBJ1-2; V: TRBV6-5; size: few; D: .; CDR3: CASRGPRGGYTF; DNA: TGTGCCAGCAGGGGCCCCCGGGGGGGCTACACCTTC
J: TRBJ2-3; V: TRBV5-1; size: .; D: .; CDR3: CASRPPSTDTQYF; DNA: TGCGCCAGCAGACCTCCTAGCACAGATACGCAGTATTTT
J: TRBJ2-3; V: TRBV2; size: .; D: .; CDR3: CASSQGSGFSTDTQYF; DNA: TGTGCCAGCAGCCAGGGGTCGGGGTTTAGCACAGATACGCAGTATTTT
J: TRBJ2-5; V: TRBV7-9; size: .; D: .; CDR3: CASSSVTRGRENQETQYF; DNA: TGTGCCAGCAGCTCCGTGACGAGGGGCAGGGAGAACCAAGAGACCCAGTACTTC
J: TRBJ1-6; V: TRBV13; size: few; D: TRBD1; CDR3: CASSLSRTKDRDSPLHF; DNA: TGTGCCAGCAGCTTATCCCGAACAAAAGACAGGGACTCACCCCTCCACTTT
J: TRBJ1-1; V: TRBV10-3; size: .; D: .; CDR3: CAISESQGRAEAFF; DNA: TGTGCCATCAGTGAATCGCAGGGAAGGGCTGAAGCTTTCTTT
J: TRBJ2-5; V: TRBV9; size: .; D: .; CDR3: CASSVATGGRAEETQYF; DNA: TGTGCCAGCAGCGTAGCTACGGGCGGTCGGGCAGAAGAGACCCAGTACTTC
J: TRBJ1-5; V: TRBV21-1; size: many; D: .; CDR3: CASNSTQGETQPQHF; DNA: TGTGCCAGCAACTCCACCCAGGGGGAGACTCAGCCCCAGCATTTT
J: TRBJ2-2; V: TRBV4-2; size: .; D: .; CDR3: CASSQEWLNTGELFF; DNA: TGTGCCAGCAGCCAAGAATGGCTAAACACCGGGGAGCTGTTTTTT
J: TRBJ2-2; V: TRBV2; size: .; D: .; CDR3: CASRMGDTGELFF; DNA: TGTGCCAGTAGAATGGGGGACACCGGGGAGCTGTTTTTT
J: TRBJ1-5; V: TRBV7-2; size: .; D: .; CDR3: CASSLDRGQPQHF; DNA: TGTGCCAGCAGCTTAGATAGGGGACAGCCCCAGCATTTT
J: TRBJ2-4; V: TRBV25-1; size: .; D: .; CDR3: CASSEGVGAKNIQYF; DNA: TGTGCCAGCAGTGAAGGGGTAGGGGCCAAAAACATTCAGTACTTC
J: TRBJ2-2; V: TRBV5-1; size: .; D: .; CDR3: CASSLLPDTGELFF; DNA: TGCGCCAGCAGCTTGTTACCGGACACCGGGGAGCTGTTTTTT
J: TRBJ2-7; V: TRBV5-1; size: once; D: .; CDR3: CASSLSGTSYEQYF; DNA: TGCGCCAGCAGCTTATCCGGCACCTCCTACGAGCAGTACTTC
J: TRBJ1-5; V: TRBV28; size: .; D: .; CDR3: CASSLGGGSQPQHF; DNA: TGTGCCAGCAGCCTCGGGGGGGGCAGTCAGCCCCAGCATTTT
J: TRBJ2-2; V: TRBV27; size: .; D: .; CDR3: CASSQRTDRTNTGELFF; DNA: TGTGCCAGCAGTCAGCGCACCGACAGGACGAACACCGGGGAGCTGTTTTTT
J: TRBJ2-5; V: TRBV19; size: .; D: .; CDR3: CASSFGETQYF; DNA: TGTGCCAGTAGTTTTGGAGAGACCCAGTACTTC
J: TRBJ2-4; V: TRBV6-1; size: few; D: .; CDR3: CASSEAGVGGKNIQYF; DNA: TGTGCCAGCAGTGAAGCGGGGGTTGGGGGCAAAAACATTCAGTACTTC
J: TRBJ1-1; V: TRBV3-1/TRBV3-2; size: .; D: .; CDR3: CASSARRLNTEAFF; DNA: TGTGCCAGCAGCGCTCGCAGGCTGAACACTGAAGCTTTCTTT
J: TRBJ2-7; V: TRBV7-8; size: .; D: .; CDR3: CASSPAYEQYF; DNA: TGTGCCAGCAGCCCAGCCTACGAGCAGTACTTC
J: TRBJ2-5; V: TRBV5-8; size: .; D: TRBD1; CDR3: CASSPDQGDQETQYF; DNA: TGTGCCAGCAGCCCCGACCAGGGGGACCAAGAGACCCAGTACTTC
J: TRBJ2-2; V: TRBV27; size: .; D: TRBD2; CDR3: CASSPRLAGGTNTGELFF; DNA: TGTGCCAGCAGTCCCCGACTAGCGGGGGGGACGAACACCGGGGAGCTGTTTTTT
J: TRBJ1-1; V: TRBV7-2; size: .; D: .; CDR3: CASSPWGARTEAFF; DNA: TGTGCCAGCAGCCCTTGGGGGGCGCGCACTGAAGCTTTCTTT